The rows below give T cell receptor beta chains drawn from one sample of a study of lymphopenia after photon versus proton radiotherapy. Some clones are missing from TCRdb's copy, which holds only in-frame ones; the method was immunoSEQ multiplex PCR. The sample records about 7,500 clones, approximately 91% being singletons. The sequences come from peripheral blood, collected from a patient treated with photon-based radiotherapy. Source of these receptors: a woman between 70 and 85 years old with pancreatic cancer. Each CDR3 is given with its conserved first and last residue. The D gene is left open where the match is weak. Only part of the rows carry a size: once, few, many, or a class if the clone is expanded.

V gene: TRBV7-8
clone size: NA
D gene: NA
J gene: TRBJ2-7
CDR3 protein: CASSPTAGYEQYF
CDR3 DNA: TGTGCCAGCAGCCCTACCGCGGGGTACGAGCAGTACTTC

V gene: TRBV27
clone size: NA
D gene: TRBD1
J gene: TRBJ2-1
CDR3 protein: CASSSSHPDRCQTNEQFF
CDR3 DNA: TGTGCCAGCAGTTCATCCCACCCGGACAGGTGCCAAACCAATGAGCAGTTCTTC

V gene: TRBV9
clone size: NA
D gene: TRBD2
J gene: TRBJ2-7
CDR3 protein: CASSPDRVAGSYEQYF
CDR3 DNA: TGTGCCAGCAGCCCCGACAGAGTAGCGGGCTCCTACGAGCAGTACTTC

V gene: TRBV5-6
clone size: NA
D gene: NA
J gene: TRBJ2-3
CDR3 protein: CASSLWDRSPDTQYF
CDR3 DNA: TGTGCCAGCAGCTTGTGGGACCGGAGCCCAGATACGCAGTATTTT

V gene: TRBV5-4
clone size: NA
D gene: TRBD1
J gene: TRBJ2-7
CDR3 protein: CASSLGSGGGYEQYF
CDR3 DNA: TGTGCCAGCAGCTTGGGTTCAGGGGGCGGCTACGAGCAGTACTTC

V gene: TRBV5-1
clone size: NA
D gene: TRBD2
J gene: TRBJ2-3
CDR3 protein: CASSLGSASGTSGRAGTDTQYF
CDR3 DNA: TGCGCCAGCAGCTTGGGCTCTGCATCCGGGACTAGCGGGAGGGCCGGGACAGATACGCAGTATTTT

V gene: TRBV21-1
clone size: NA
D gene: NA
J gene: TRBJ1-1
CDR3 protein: CASSQDVATQRTEAFF
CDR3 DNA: TGTGCCAGCAGCCAGGATGTAGCTACACAACGCACTGAAGCTTTCTTT

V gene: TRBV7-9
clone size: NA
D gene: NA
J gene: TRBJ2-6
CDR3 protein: CASSSLLGSGANVLTF
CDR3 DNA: TGTGCCAGCAGCTCCCTTTTGGGGTCTGGGGCCAACGTCCTGACTTTC

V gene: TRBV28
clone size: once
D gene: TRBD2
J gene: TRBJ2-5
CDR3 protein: CASSSRTSGTSYQETQYF
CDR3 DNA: TGTGCCAGCAGTTCGAGGACTAGCGGGACCTCTTACCAAGAGACCCAGTACTTC

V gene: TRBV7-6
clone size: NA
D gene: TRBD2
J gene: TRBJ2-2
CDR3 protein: CASSLDLGLAGRVAGELFF
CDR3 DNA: TGTGCCAGCAGCTTGGATCTAGGACTAGCGGGGAGAGTAGCCGGGGAGCTGTTTTTT

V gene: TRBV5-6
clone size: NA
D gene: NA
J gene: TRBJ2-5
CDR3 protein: CASAKGVEETQYF
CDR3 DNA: TGTGCCAGCGCAAAGGGGGTGGAGGAGACCCAGTACTTC

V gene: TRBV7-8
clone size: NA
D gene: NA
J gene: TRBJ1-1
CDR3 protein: CASSPTENTEAFF
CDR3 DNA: TGTGCCAGCAGCCCGACAGAGAACACTGAAGCTTTCTTT

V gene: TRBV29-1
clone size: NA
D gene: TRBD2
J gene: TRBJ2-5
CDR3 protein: CSVEVQRGQETQYF
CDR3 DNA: TGCAGCGTTGAAGTCCAGCGGGGCCAAGAGACCCAGTACTTC

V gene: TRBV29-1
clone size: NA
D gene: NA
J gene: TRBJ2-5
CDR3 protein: CSVGASGQETQYF
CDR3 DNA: TGCAGCGTTGGGGCCTCGGGTCAAGAGACCCAGTACTTC

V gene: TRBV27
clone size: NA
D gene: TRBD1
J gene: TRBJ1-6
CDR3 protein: CASSFRQGASPLHF
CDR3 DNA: TGTGCCAGCAGTTTTCGGCAGGGGGCTTCACCCCTCCACTTT

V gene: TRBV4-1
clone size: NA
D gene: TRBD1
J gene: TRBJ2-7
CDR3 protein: CASSRLQLGDSVPRQYF
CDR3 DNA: TGCGCCAGCAGCCGCCTCCAATTAGGGGACAGTGTCCCGAGGCAGTACTTC

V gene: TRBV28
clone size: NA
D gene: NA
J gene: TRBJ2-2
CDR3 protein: CASSLKFGARGGELFF
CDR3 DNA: TGTGCCAGCAGTTTAAAATTCGGGGCACGAGGCGGGGAGCTGTTTTTT

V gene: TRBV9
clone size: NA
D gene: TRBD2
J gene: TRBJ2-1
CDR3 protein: CASSGSGGYNEQFF
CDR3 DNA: TGTGCCAGCAGCGGTAGCGGGGGGTACAATGAGCAGTTCTTC

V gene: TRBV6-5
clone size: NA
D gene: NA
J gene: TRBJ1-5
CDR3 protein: CASSKDSYSNQPQHF
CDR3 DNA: TGTGCCAGCAGTAAAGACAGCTATAGCAATCAGCCCCAGCATTTT

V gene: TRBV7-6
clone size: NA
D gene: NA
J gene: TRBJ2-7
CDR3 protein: CASSLGLAAPYEQYF
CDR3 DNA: TGTGCCAGCAGCTTAGGTTTAGCGGCACCCTACGAGCAGTACTTC

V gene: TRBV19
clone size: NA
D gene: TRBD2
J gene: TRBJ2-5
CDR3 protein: CASSKDSGRAAETQYF
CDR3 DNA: TGTGCCAGTAGTAAGGATAGCGGGAGGGCGGCGGAGACCCAGTACTTC

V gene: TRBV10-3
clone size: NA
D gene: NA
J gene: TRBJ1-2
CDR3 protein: CATWTVIYGYTF
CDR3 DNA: TGTGCCACCTGGACGGTTATCTATGGCTACACCTTC

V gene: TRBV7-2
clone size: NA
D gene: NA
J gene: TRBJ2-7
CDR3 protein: CASSLMFRQEKAYEQYF
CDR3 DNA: TGTGCCAGCAGCTTAATGTTCAGGCAGGAAAAAGCCTACGAGCAGTACTTC

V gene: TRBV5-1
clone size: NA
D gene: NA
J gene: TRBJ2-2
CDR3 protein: CASSEGAGELFF
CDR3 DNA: TGCGCCAGCAGCGAGGGGGCCGGGGAGCTGTTTTTT

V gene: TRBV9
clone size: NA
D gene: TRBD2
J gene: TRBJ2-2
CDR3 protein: CASSVAAGGYTGELFF
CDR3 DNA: TGTGCCAGCAGCGTAGCGGCGGGAGGCTACACCGGGGAGCTGTTTTTT

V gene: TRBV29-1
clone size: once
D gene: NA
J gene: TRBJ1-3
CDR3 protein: CSVRTFPENTIYF
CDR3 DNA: TGCAGCGTGCGGACCTTCCCCGAAAACACCATATATTTT

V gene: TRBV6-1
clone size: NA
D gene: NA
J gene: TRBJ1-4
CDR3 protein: CASSDSTNEKLFF
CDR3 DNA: TGTGCCAGCAGTGATTCGACCAATGAAAAACTGTTTTTT

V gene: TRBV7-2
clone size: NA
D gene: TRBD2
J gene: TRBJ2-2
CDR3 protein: CASSASGAYPGELFF
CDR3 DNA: TGTGCCAGCAGCGCAAGCGGGGCGTACCCCGGGGAGCTGTTTTTT

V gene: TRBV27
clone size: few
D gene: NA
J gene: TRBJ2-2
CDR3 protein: CASSLRPGLGANGELFF
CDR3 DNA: TGTGCCAGCAGTTTACGGCCGGGACTGGGTGCGAACGGGGAGCTGTTTTTT

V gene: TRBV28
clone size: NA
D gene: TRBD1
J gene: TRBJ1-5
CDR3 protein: CAITGQNQPQHF
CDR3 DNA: TGTGCCATCACGGGACAGAATCAGCCCCAGCATTTT

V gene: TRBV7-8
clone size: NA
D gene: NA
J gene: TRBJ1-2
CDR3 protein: CASSLVGGAYGYTF
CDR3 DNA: TGTGCCAGCAGCTTAGTGGGGGGAGCCTATGGCTACACCTTC

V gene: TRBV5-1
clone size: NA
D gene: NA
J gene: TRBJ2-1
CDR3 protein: CASREGIHNEQFF
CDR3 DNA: TGCGCCAGCAGGGAAGGTATCCACAATGAGCAGTTCTTC

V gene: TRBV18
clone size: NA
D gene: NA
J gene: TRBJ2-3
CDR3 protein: CASSPRATRDGGTQYF
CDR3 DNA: TGTGCCAGCTCACCCCGGGCGACAAGGGACGGGGGTACGCAGTATTTT

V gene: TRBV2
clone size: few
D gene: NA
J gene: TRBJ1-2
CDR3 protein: CASSEWQGSYGYTF
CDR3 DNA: TGTGCCAGCAGTGAATGGCAGGGCAGCTATGGCTACACCTTC

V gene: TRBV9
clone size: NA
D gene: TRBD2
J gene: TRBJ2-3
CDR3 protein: CASSVGSGRYYTQYF
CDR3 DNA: TGTGCCAGCAGCGTAGGTAGCGGGAGATATTATACGCAGTATTTT

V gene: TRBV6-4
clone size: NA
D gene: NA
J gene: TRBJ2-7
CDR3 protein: CASSPVGGREQYF
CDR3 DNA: TGTGCCAGCAGCCCGGTAGGAGGGCGCGAGCAGTACTTC

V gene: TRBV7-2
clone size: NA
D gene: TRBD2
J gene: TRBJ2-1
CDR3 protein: CASSFAGVMRNEQFF
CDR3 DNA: TGTGCCAGCAGCTTCGCGGGGGTCATGAGAAATGAGCAGTTCTTC

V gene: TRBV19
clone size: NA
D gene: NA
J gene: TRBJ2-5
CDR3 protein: CASSTLLGETQYF
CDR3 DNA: TGTGCCAGTAGTACCCTCCTAGGAGAGACCCAGTACTTC

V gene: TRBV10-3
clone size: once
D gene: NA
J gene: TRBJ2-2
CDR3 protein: CAISEPGRVAGELFF
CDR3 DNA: TGTGCCATCAGTGAGCCGGGCAGGGTAGCGGGGGAGCTGTTTTTT

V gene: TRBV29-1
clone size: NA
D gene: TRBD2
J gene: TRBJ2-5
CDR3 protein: CSVMRTSGNGETQYF
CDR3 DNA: TGCAGCGTTATGAGGACTAGCGGGAACGGAGAGACCCAGTACTTC

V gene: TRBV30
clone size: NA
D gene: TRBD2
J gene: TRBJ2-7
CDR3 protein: CAWSVLAGGAEQYF
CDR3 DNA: TGTGCCTGGAGTGTTCTAGCGGGAGGAGCCGAGCAGTACTTC

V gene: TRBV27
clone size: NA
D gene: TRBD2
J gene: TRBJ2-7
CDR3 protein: CASSGRLASSYEQYF
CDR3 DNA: TGTGCCAGCAGTGGTAGACTAGCTTCCTCCTACGAGCAGTACTTC